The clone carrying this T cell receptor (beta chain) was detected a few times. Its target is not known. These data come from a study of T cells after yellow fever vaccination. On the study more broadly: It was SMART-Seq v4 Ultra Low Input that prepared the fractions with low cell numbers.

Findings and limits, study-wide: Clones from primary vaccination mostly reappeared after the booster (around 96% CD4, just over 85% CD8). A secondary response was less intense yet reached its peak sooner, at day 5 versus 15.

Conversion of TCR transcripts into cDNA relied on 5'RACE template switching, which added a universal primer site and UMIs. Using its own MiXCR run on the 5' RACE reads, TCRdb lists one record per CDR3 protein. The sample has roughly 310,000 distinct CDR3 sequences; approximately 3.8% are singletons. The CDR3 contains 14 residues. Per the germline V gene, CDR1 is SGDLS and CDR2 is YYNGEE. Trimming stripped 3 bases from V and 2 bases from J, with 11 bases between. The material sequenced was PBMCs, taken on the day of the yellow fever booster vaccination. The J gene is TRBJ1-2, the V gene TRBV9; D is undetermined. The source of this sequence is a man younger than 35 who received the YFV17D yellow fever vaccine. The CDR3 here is CASSGVGRNYGYTF. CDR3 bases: TGTGCCAGCAGCGGTGTCGGCAGGAACTATGGCTACACCTTC. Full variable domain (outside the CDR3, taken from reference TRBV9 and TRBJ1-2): DSGVTQTPKHLITATGQRVTLRCSPRSGDLSVYWYQQSLDQGLQFLIQYYNGEERAKGNILERFSAQQFPDLHSELNLSSLELGDSALYFCASSGVGRNYGYTFGSGTRLTVV.